Reported below is one T cell receptor (beta chain). A much larger clone differs by one base, so this may be a read error. CDR3 size: 15 residues. CDR1 and CDR2 from the germline V gene are LGHNA and YNFKEQ. Some clones are missing from TCRdb's copy, which holds only in-frame ones; the method was immunoSEQ multiplex PCR. The sample holds more than 850,000 clones; 75% to 80% are singletons and the top ten take approximately 0.5%. This record belongs to a study of shared clonotypes between healthy human individuals. This sequence originates from a man younger than 35 in good health. Some clones in this sample may be carry-over from other donors' samples. The gene calls are TRBV4-2 and TRBJ2-4; tentatively, D is TRBD2 (7 bases). The sequencing input was memory CD4+ T cells from PBMCs. Stated subset: CD45RA-negative fraction. In nucleotides, the CDR3 is TGTGCCAGCGGCCAAGAGGGGGGGGCCAAAAACATTCAGTACTTC. This encodes CASGQEGGAKNIQYF.